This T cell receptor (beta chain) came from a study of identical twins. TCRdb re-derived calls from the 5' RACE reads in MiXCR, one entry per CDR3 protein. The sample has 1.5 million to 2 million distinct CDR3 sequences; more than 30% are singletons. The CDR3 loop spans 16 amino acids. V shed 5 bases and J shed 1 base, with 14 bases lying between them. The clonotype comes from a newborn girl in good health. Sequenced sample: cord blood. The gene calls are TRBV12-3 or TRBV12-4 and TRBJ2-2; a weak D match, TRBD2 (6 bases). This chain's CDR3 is CASSPEGAGNTGELFF. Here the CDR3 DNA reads TGTGCCAGCAGTCCAGAGGGAGCGGGGAACACCGGGGAGCTGTTTTTT.